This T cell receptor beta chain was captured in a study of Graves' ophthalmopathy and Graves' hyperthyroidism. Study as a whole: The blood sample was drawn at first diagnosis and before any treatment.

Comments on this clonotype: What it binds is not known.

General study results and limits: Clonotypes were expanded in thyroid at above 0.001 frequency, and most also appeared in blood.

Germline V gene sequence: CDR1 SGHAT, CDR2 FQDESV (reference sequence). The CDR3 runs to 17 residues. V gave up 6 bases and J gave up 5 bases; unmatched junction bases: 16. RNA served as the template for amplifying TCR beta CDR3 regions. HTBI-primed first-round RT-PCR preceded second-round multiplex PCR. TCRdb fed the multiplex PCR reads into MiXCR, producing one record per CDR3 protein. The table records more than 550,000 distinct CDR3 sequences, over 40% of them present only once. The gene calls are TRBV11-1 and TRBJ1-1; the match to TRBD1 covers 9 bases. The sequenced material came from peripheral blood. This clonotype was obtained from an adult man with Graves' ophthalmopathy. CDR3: CASRKNRTGVAMTEAFF. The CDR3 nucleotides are TGTGCCAGCAGGAAGAACAGGACAGGGGTGGCGATGACTGAAGCTTTCTTT. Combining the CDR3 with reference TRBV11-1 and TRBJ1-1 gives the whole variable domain EAEVAQSPRYKITEKSQAVAFWCDPISGHATLYWYRQILGQGPELLVQFQDESVVDDSQLPKDRFSAERLKGVDSTLKIQPAELGDSAMYLCASRKNRTGVAMTEAFFGQGTRLTVV.